This T cell receptor beta chain was documented in a study of cytomegalovirus exposure and HLA in healthy donors. The study, taken as a whole, reports: Reported findings show TCR beta sequences accurately forecast HLA-A and HLA-B alleles in most subjects.

Germline CDR1 SGDLS, CDR2 YYNGEE. Germline trimming cut 0 bases from V and 4 bases from J; bases unmatched to any gene: 4. The CDR3 loop spans 15 amino acids. Comments on this clone: Its target is unknown.

The study ran its PCR with 60 Vbeta and 13 Jbeta primers. Some clones are missing from TCRdb's copy, which holds only in-frame ones; the method was immunoSEQ multiplex PCR. The sample yields 100,000 or so clones, roughly 79% seen once. The receptor was isolated from a woman aged 35 to 49 in good health and CMV-seronegative. This chain links TRBV9 with TRBJ1-1, with TRBD1 identical over 9 bases. The sample was PBMCs. The CDR3 here is CASSVGDRVGTEAFF. CDR3 coding DNA: TGTGCCAGCAGCGTAGGGGACAGGGTAGGCACTGAAGCTTTCTTT.